This record covers a single T cell receptor (beta chain). The CDR3 totals 13 residues. The germline CDR1 and CDR2 sequences are SQVTM and ANQGSEA. V was pared by 3 bases and J by 3 bases, with 12 bases between. People who had autoimmune disease history or systemic immunosuppression were excluded. This specimen belongs to a study of OX40 agonist ivuxolimab in advanced cancers. This table comes from immunoSEQ multiplex PCR, and its TCRdb copy is limited to in-frame clones, with some not included. Counted here are about 13,000 clones, around 82% occurring once; the ten biggest clones make up approximately 25%.

The chain carries TRBV29-1 and TRBJ2-7, with a tentative D call TRBD2 (6 bases). The source was CD4+ or CD8+ T cells sorted from blood, collected in a trial of the OX40 agonist ivuxolimab. This clonotype originated in an adult with an advanced solid tumor such as melanoma, head and neck, liver or kidney cancer. CDR3 sequence reads: CSVDGGVLYEQYF. CDR3 coding DNA: TGCAGCGTTGACGGAGGGGTGCTCTACGAGCAGTACTTC.